Each of the 29 T cell receptor beta chains below was sequenced from the same sample in a study of early T cells in non-severe SARS-CoV-2 infection. Each CDR3 protein gets one entry after TCRdb re-called the 5' RACE reads with MiXCR. This table holds approximately 31,000 distinct CDR3 sequences, roughly 6.6% found once. Input material: whole blood. These receptors all come from an adult who was a healthcare worker with PCR-confirmed SARS-CoV-2 infection or an uninfected control (not recorded which).

This clonotype was counted at least ten times. The genes are TRBV20-1 and TRBJ2-1; 15 bases agree with TRBD2. The CDR3 is 17 amino acids. The V gene's germline CDR1 is DFQATT and CDR2 SNEGSKA (reference sequence). V gave up 8 bases and J gave up 0 bases; unmatched junction bases: 8. The CDR3 nucleotides are TGCAGTCTCGGACTAGCGGGGGGGGAGAGCTCCTACAATGAGCAGTTCTTC. This sequence encodes CSLGLAGGESSYNEQFF.

The V call is TRBV10-3, the J call TRBJ2-1, with 9 bases fitting TRBD1. The CDR3 covers 15 residues. Germline values: CDR1 ENHRY, CDR2 SYGVKD. Germline trimming cut 2 bases from V and 7 bases from J; bases unmatched to any gene: 6. Written as DNA, the CDR3 is TGTGCCATCAGTGAGAAGCCCGGGACAGGGAATGAGCAGTTCTTC. Translated: CAISEKPGTGNEQFF.

CDR3 bases: TGTGCCAGCGATCTAGCGGGAGTAGTCGGGGAGCTGTTTTTT. It translates to CASDLAGVVGELFF. V usage is TRBV6-2 or TRBV6-3 and J usage is TRBJ2-2, with TRBD2 matching over 10 bases. The CDR3 length is 14 residues. The V gene's germline CDR1 is MNHEY and CDR2 SVGEGT. With 8 bases clipped from V and 7 bases from J, the junction kept 7 bases outside the gene matches.

This clonotype was observed at least ten times. The rearrangement links TRBV5-6 to TRBJ1-1; D gene ambiguous. The CDR3 extends over 14 amino acids. Germline values: CDR1 SGHDT, CDR2 YYEEEE. The germline V and J ends were trimmed by 0 bases and 0 bases, with 6 bases remaining between them. The CDR3 region has the DNA TGTGCCAGCAGCTTGGGGGTCCTGAACACTGAAGCTTTCTTT. It translates to CASSLGVLNTEAFF.

This clonotype was recorded many times. This rearrangement joins TRBV5-1 to TRBJ2-3, with D tentatively TRBD2 (5 bases). The CDR3 consists of 15 residues. Germline lookup yields CDR1 SGHRS and CDR2 YFSETQ. Trimming shortened V by 1 base and J by 3 bases, and 12 bases separated the two germline ends. The CDR3 sequence: CASSLFGVETDTQYF. The CDR3 DNA is TGCGCCAGCAGCTTGTTCGGGGTCGAGACAGATACGCAGTATTTT.

About this clonotype itself: One end of the junction is discordant with germline, which a read error may explain. V is TRBV20-1 and J is TRBJ2-1; D is ambiguous. The CDR3 loop spans 10 amino acids. CDR1 is DFQATT, CDR2 SNEGSKA, per germline (reference sequence). The CDR3 nucleotides read TGCAGTGCTAGTCTGCGAAAGGAATACTTC. It yields the protein CSASLRKEYF.

This clonotype has ten or more counts. The chain has TRBV4-1 and TRBJ1-2; TRBD1 is a possible D gene (6 bases). Germline lookup yields CDR1 MGHRA and CDR2 YSYEKL. The V end was cut by 4 bases, the J end by 2 bases, with 11 bases between. The CDR3 sequence is 14 residues long. Here the CDR3 reads CASSRVGTNYGYTF. The CDR3 nucleotides are TGCGCCAGCAGCCGGGTAGGGACAAACTATGGCTACACCTTC.

This clonotype was seen many times. This rearrangement joins TRBV28 to TRBJ2-3, with 7 bases identical to TRBD1. With 6 bases clipped from V and 6 bases from J, the junction kept 6 bases outside the gene matches. CDR1 and CDR2 (germline): MDHEN, SYDVKM. The CDR3 has 13 amino acids. CDR3 sequence reads: CASSVEQGDTQYF. CDR3 in DNA: TGTGCCAGCAGCGTTGAACAGGGGGATACGCAGTATTTT.

This clonotype was seen a handful of times. This rearrangement joins TRBV3-1 to TRBJ2-2; TRBD1 agrees at 10 bases. Trimming took 4 bases from V and 4 from J; bases not matched to a gene: 0. The CDR3 loop spans 14 amino acids. CDR1 is LGHDT, CDR2 YNNKEL, per germline (reference sequence). This CDR3 reads CASSRDRGTGELFF. CDR3 coding DNA: TGTGCCAGCAGCCGGGACAGGGGCACCGGGGAGCTGTTTTTT.

This clonotype was detected many times. The chain combines TRBV6-5 with TRBJ1-1; D is ambiguous. This CDR3 region has 13 residues. V was clipped by 4 bases and J by 1 base, with 7 bases between them. Germline V gene sequence: CDR1 MNHEY, CDR2 SVGAGI. CDR3 DNA: TGTGCCAGCAGTTCCCGCCAGAACACTGAAGCTTTCTTT. Encoded protein: CASSSRQNTEAFF.

This clonotype was detected a few times. At one end, the junction sequence differs from germline, possibly due to a read error. The chain links TRBV13 to TRBJ2-1; TRBD2 is a possible D gene (6 bases). Germline-derived CDR1 and CDR2 are PRHDT and FYEKMQ (reference sequence). The CDR3 length is 15 residues. The CDR3 sequence is CASSLGTLWGNEQFF. CDR3 DNA sequence: TGTGCCAGCAGCCTAGGGACTCTCTGGGGGAATGAGCAGTTCTTC.

This clonotype has only a few counts. V gene TRBV27 combines with J gene TRBJ2-7, with D perhaps matching TRBD1 or TRBD2 (6 bases each). There are 11 residues in the CDR3. CDR1 is MNHEY, CDR2 SMNVEV, per germline (reference sequence). V lost 8 bases and J lost 2, with 7 bases in between. CDR3 in amino acids: CASGGPYEQYF. In DNA form, the CDR3 reads TGTGCCAGCGGGGGGCCCTACGAGCAGTACTTC.

This clonotype came up many times. The chain recombines TRBV5-1 with TRBJ1-5, with D unresolved. This CDR3 spans 15 amino acids. Germline values: CDR1 SGHRS, CDR2 YFSETQ. With 0 bases removed from V and 4 bases from J, the gap between germline ends came to 11 bases. CDR3 loop: CASSLGSQENQPQHF. The CDR3 DNA reads as TGCGCCAGCAGCTTGGGTTCGCAGGAGAATCAGCCCCAGCATTTT.

This clonotype rates as medium-sized. This chain connects TRBV11-2 to TRBJ2-2; unclear D gene. The CDR3 is made up of 12 amino acids. V was pared by 5 bases and J by 6 bases, with 7 bases between. Germline loops: CDR1 SGHAT, CDR2 FQNNGV. CDR3 in DNA: TGTGCCAGCAGCATACGAGCCGGGGAGCTGTTTTTT. This sequence encodes CASSIRAGELFF.

This clonotype came up many times. For the CDR3, the DNA is TGCAGTGCTAGGTCCCGCTTGGGCGAGACCCAGTACTTC. The encoded protein is CSARSRLGETQYF. The chain employs TRBV20-1 and TRBJ2-5; D remains ambiguous. Germline CDR1 DFQATT, CDR2 SNEGSKA (reference sequence). With 3 bases removed from V and 5 bases from J, the gap between germline ends came to 13 bases. CDR3 length equals 13 residues.

The rearrangement uses TRBV7-2 and TRBJ2-1; 9 positions agree with TRBD1. The CDR3 consists of 16 residues. The germline V gene has CDR1 SGHTA and CDR2 FQGNSA. With 2 bases clipped from V and 4 bases from J, the junction kept 6 bases outside the gene matches. The CDR3 sequence: CASSLIGQGSYNEQFF. The CDR3 nucleotides are TGTGCCAGCAGCTTAATCGGACAGGGGTCATACAATGAGCAGTTCTTC.

This clonotype occurred a few times. The chain joins TRBV7-9 to TRBJ2-1; 11 bases are a match to TRBD2. Per the germline V gene, CDR1 is SEHNR and CDR2 is FQNEAQ (reference sequence). The CDR3 spans 16 residues. V gave up 5 bases and J gave up 1 base; unmatched junction bases: 4. This chain's CDR3 is CASSELAGESYNEQFF. As DNA, the CDR3 is TGTGCCAGCAGCGAACTAGCGGGAGAGTCCTACAATGAGCAGTTCTTC.

This clonotype was seen at least ten times. The chain recombines TRBV12-3 or TRBV12-4 with TRBJ2-7; TRBD2 might be the D (7 bases). Trimming shortened V by 6 bases and J by 2 bases, and 17 bases separated the two germline ends. The length of the CDR3 is 15 residues. The CDR3 is CASRVGGQAAYEQYF. CDR3 DNA: TGTGCCAGCAGGGTGGGGGGGCAGGCTGCCTACGAGCAGTACTTC.

The chain combines TRBV20-1 with TRBJ1-1; weak D call: TRBD1 (6 bases). V was cut by 3 bases and J by 1 base, with 12 bases left in between. Germline lookup yields CDR1 DFQATT and CDR2 SNEGSKA (reference sequence). The CDR3 loop spans 14 amino acids. CDR3 region: CSASLPTGNTEAFF. The CDR3 coding sequence is TGCAGTGCTAGTCTCCCGACAGGGAACACTGAAGCTTTCTTT.

This clonotype is medium-sized in the sample. The rearrangement uses TRBV28 and TRBJ2-5; 13 positions agree with TRBD2. Germline V gene lookup returns CDR1 MDHEN and CDR2 SYDVKM. The CDR3 spans 20 residues. With 3 bases clipped from V and 6 bases from J, the junction kept 19 bases outside the gene matches. The CDR3 sequence: CASSLDIWVGLAGDTKTQYF. CDR3 DNA: TGTGCCAGCAGTTTGGATATTTGGGTTGGACTAGCGGGAGACACGAAGACCCAGTACTTC.

Relative to its sample, this clonotype is medium-sized. The chain joins TRBV5-5 to TRBJ1-5; 9 positions match TRBD1. V lost 4 bases, J lost 3 bases, and 5 bases stayed unmatched. The V gene's germline CDR1 is SGHKS and CDR2 YYEKEE (reference sequence). There are 15 residues in the CDR3. The CDR3 loop reads CASSPWTGDNQPQHF. In DNA, the CDR3 is TGTGCCAGCAGCCCATGGACAGGGGACAATCAGCCCCAGCATTTT.

In its sample, this clonotype was seen many times. The chain combines TRBV27 with TRBJ2-3; D call uncertain. The CDR3 covers 14 residues. CDR1 MNHEY and CDR2 SMNVEV come from the germline V gene (reference sequence). Trimming left V 5 bases short and J 3 bases short, with 12 bases between. In DNA, the CDR3 is TGTGCCAGCAGTAAGAGGTCCCCGACAGATACGCAGTATTTT. Translation: CASSKRSPTDTQYF.

This clonotype has a count of ten or more. The rearrangement links TRBV27 to TRBJ1-2; D call uncertain. The CDR3 covers 17 residues. Germline values: CDR1 MNHEY, CDR2 SMNVEV (reference sequence). The V and J ends lost 5 bases and 4 bases respectively, with 23 bases between them. The CDR3 reads CASSPRGRGPISYGYTF. CDR3 sequence (DNA): TGTGCCAGCAGTCCACGCGGGCGAGGGCCCATATCCTATGGCTACACCTTC.

At least ten counts were recorded for this clonotype. V usage is TRBV5-1 and J usage is TRBJ2-1, with 9 nucleotides matching TRBD2. The CDR3 loop spans 15 amino acids. V gave up 4 bases and J gave up 5 bases; unmatched junction bases: 7. CDR1 and CDR2 (germline): SGHRS, YFSETQ. CDR3 in amino acids: CASSIGTSWDNEQFF. The CDR3 bases are TGCGCCAGCAGCATAGGGACTAGCTGGGACAATGAGCAGTTCTTC.

In this sample, this clonotype turned up many times. The J gene is TRBJ1-2, the V gene TRBV11-2; tentative D call: TRBD1 (5 bases). The CDR3 has 17 residues. Per germline, CDR1 SGHAT and CDR2 FQNNGV. Trimming cost V 5 bases and J 4 bases, with 23 bases left between them. This CDR3 is CASSPLTGGRISYGYTF. The CDR3, as DNA: TGTGCCAGCAGCCCCCTGACGGGGGGTAGGATCAGCTATGGCTACACCTTC.

This clonotype has a count of ten or more. The chain employs TRBV5-5 and TRBJ2-7, with D possibly called TRBD1 or TRBD2 (5 bases each). The V gene lost 0 bases and the J gene lost 1 base, with 11 bases spanning the gap. This CDR3 comprises 15 residues. Germline CDR1 is SGHKS and CDR2 is YYEKEE (reference sequence). The CDR3 is CASSLGPEGSYEQYF. CDR3 nucleotides: TGTGCCAGCAGCTTGGGCCCAGAGGGGTCCTACGAGCAGTACTTC.

This clonotype was seen just once. The chain combines TRBV7-6 with TRBJ1-4; D is ambiguous. V was cut by 4 bases and J by 3 bases, with 6 bases left in between. The CDR3 totals 13 residues. Germline V gives CDR1 SGHVS, CDR2 FNYEAQ. Here the CDR3 DNA reads TGTGCCAGCAGCTCCTTACCTAATGAAAAACTGTTTTTT. Protein sequence: CASSSLPNEKLFF.

There are many counts of this clonotype. The rearrangement links TRBV4-1 to TRBJ2-1; 11 bases fit TRBD2. Trimming removed 0 bases from V and 5 bases from J; junction bases left unmatched: 3. Germline V gives CDR1 MGHRA, CDR2 YSYEKL. The CDR3 is made up of 16 amino acids. The CDR3 region is CASSQEGTSGDNEQFF. CDR3 DNA: TGCGCCAGCAGCCAAGAAGGGACTAGCGGAGACAATGAGCAGTTCTTC.

There are many counts of this clonotype. This chain uses TRBV12-3 or TRBV12-4 with TRBJ1-4; D remains unclear. The CDR3 sequence is 12 residues long. The V and J ends lost 10 bases and 6 bases respectively, with 12 bases between them. The CDR3 DNA reads as TGTGCCACGACGGGCTCGCATGAAAAACTGTTTTTT. Encoded protein: CATTGSHEKLFF.